These 18 T cell receptor beta chains originate from one sample sequenced in a study of post-analysis software for immune sequencing data (dated by TCRdb to the mid-2010s). What the authors observed across the whole study: Significantly higher frequencies in patients than in controls were found for roughly 5 TRBV segments, including TRBV5-6, TRBV5-1 and TRBV20-1.

No antigen has been assigned to these receptors. Library creation used PCR. Instrument used: Illumina HiSeq 2500. Unique molecular identifiers were incorporated into TCR beta cDNA libraries to reduce PCR and sequencing biases. TCRdb ran its own pipeline on the public reads, namely fastp trimming at Q25 and MiXCR clone calling, and kept in-frame beta chains. Rows with a matching CDR3 protein are joined into one entry that keeps the most common DNA and genes. In this sample the table shows about 680,000 distinct CDR3 sequences, 55% to 70% of which occur a single time. Roughly 10% of the sample goes to the ten largest clones. Source material: blood. The receptors derive from a girl aged 2 to 9 with multiple sclerosis.

The chain carries TRBV20-1 and TRBJ2-7, with 10 bases matching TRBD2. CDR3 length: 14 residues. V was clipped by 2 bases and J by 3 bases; unmatched bases: 4. From germline, CDR1 is DFQATT and CDR2 SNEGSKA (reference sequence). The CDR3 reads CSARKREGYYEQYF. Written as DNA, the CDR3 is TGCAGTGCTAGAAAGCGGGAGGGCTACTACGAGCAGTACTTC.

The V call is TRBV7-9, the J call TRBJ2-5; 9 bases are a match to TRBD2. This CDR3 region has 15 residues. Germline loops: CDR1 SEHNR, CDR2 FQNEAQ (reference sequence). V dropped 5 bases and J dropped 1; count of bases not matched to a gene: 5. In DNA, the CDR3 is TGTGCCAGCAGCACTACGGGACTAGCCCAAGAGACCCAGTACTTC. It encodes CASSTTGLAQETQYF.

This chain uses TRBV6-5 with TRBJ2-2; D uncertain. The V end was cut by 5 bases, the J end by 5 bases, with 9 bases between. CDR3 length: 13 amino acids. Germline values: CDR1 MNHEY, CDR2 SVGAGI. CDR3 nucleotide sequence: TGTGCCAGCAGTCGAATAGTAACCGGGGAGCTGTTTTTT. Its protein product is CASSRIVTGELFF.

The rearrangement uses TRBV4-3 and TRBJ2-3; 8 nucleotides match TRBD2. Germline CDR1 reads LGHNA; CDR2 reads YSLEER. The CDR3 totals 15 residues. The J segment lost 1 base and the V segment lost 3 bases, leaving 3 bases of the junction unmatched. In DNA form, the CDR3 reads TGCGCCAGCAGCCACCTAGCGGGCGGCACAGATACGCAGTATTTT. The encoded protein is CASSHLAGGTDTQYF.

This clonotype was seen a few times. The chain recombines TRBV10-3 with TRBJ2-5; perhaps TRBD2 as D (5 bases). There are 13 residues in the CDR3. Per the germline V gene, CDR1 is ENHRY and CDR2 is SYGVKD. V was pared by 11 bases and J by 4 bases, with 17 bases between. This chain's CDR3 is CASSGADLETQYF. As DNA, the CDR3 is TGTGCCTCTTCCGGAGCGGATTTAGAGACCCAGTACTTC.

In regard to this clonotype: A read error may account for a junction end that differs from germline. V usage is TRBV7-7 and J usage is TRBJ2-7; 10 nucleotides match TRBD1. The CDR3 runs 14 residues. Germline V gene lookup returns CDR1 SSHAT and CDR2 FNYEAQ (reference sequence). The CDR3 DNA follows: TGTGCTAGCAGCGAAGGACAGGGGGGTTACGAGCAGTACTTC. Protein product: CASSEGQGGYEQYF. Filled out from reference TRBV7-7 and TRBJ2-7, the complete variable domain reads GAGVSQSPRYKVTKRGQDVTLRCDPISSHATLYWYQQALGQGPEFLTYFNYEAQPDKSGLPSDRFSAERPEGSISTLTIQRTEQRDSAMYRCASSEGQGGYEQYFGPGTRLTVT.

V gene TRBV29-1 combines with J gene TRBJ2-1; D is uncertain. Germline V gives CDR1 SQVTM, CDR2 ANQGSEA. With 0 bases removed from V and 10 bases from J, the gap between germline ends came to 7 bases. The CDR3 has 11 amino acids. The CDR3 reads CSVEDPKEQFF. Written as DNA, the CDR3 is TGCAGCGTTGAAGATCCTAAGGAGCAGTTCTTC.

This clonotype has a handful of counts. The rearrangement uses TRBV5-5 and TRBJ2-4; TRBD1 might be the D (6 bases). The DNA end lines up better with TRBJ2-7; the J call may be wrong. The CDR3 loop spans 15 amino acids. Germline-derived CDR1 and CDR2 are SGHKS and YYEKEE (reference sequence). CDR3 amino acids: CASSPRTEGSIEQYF. The DNA of the CDR3 is TGTGCCAGCAGCCCGAGGACAGAGGGTAGCATCGAGCAGTACTTC.

This clonotype has a handful of counts. This sequence joins TRBV20-1 and TRBJ1-4; D possibly corresponds to TRBD1 (5 bases). The CDR3 sequence is 12 residues long. The germline gives CDR1 DFQATT, CDR2 SNEGSKA (reference sequence). V lost 6 bases and J lost 7, with 12 bases in between. CDR3 sequence: CSAPGRAEKLFF. CDR3 DNA: TGCAGTGCCCCGGGACGGGCTGAAAAACTGTTTTTT.

The chain has TRBV12-3 or TRBV12-4 and TRBJ1-2, with 8 positions matching TRBD1. The CDR3 loop spans 15 amino acids. Germline trimming cut 5 bases from V and 8 bases from J; bases unmatched to any gene: 13. CDR3 amino acids: CASSHRGQGIGGYTF. Here the CDR3 DNA reads TGTGCCAGCAGTCACCGAGGACAGGGTATTGGAGGCTACACCTTC.

Only a few counts were recorded for this clonotype. The chain carries TRBV20-1 and TRBJ2-1; D unclear. The V and J ends lost 0 bases and 3 bases respectively, with 6 bases between them. CDR1 and CDR2 from the germline V gene are DFQATT and SNEGSKA (reference sequence). The CDR3 consists of 13 residues. The CDR3 spells CSARDQGYNEQFF. CDR3 in DNA: TGCAGTGCTAGAGATCAAGGCTACAATGAGCAGTTCTTC.

The gene calls are TRBV6-6 and TRBJ2-4; 13 bases align to TRBD2. The DNA matches TRBJ2-7 better at its end, which makes the J call doubtful. In germline, CDR1 is MNHNY, CDR2 SVGAGI (reference sequence). The CDR3 covers 15 residues. CDR3 nucleotide sequence: TGTGCCAGCAGCCCCCGGACTAGCGGGAGCAACGAGCAGTACTTC. It yields the protein CASSPRTSGSNEQYF.

The CDR3 loop reads CASSTGGNNEQFF. The CDR3 DNA reads TGTGCCAGCAGCACAGGGGGCAACAATGAGCAGTTCTTC. This chain connects TRBV12-3 or TRBV12-4 to TRBJ2-1; 9 nucleotides match TRBD1. The CDR3 runs to 13 residues. The trim removed 6 bases at V and 5 bases at J, leaving 2 bases unmatched.

This chain uses TRBV6-6 with TRBJ1-1; D gene ambiguous. Germline assignment: CDR1 MNHNY and CDR2 SVGAGI (reference sequence). CDR3 length: 15 residues. V was trimmed by 4 bases and J by 2 bases, leaving 14 bases between them. CDR3: CASSFGAGINTEAFF. The CDR3 coding sequence is TGTGCCAGCAGTTTCGGAGCCGGGATCAACACTGAAGCTTTCTTT.

This clonotype was seen repeatedly, ten times or more. CDR3 amino acids: CSARYNEQFF. For the CDR3, the DNA is TGCAGTGCTAGATACAATGAGCAGTTCTTC. The chain is built from TRBV20-1 and TRBJ2-1; no reliable D call. The CDR3 length is 10 residues. Deletions cut 2 bases from V and 4 bases from J, with 0 bases between. CDR1 DFQATT and CDR2 SNEGSKA come from the germline V gene (reference sequence).

The J gene is TRBJ1-4, the V gene TRBV29-1; D is possibly TRBD1 (6 bases). The CDR3 covers 13 residues. Germline lookup yields CDR1 SQVTM and CDR2 ANQGSEA. V was pared by 6 bases and J by 8 bases, with 16 bases between. CDR3 nucleotide sequence: TGCAGCGTGGGAGCGCCAGGGGACGAAAAACTGTTTTTT. It is translated as CSVGAPGDEKLFF.

V is TRBV5-6 and J is TRBJ2-5; D call uncertain. The CDR3 totals 13 residues. Germline CDR1 is SGHDT and CDR2 is YYEEEE. The V end was cut by 2 bases, the J end by 0 bases, with 5 bases between. CDR3 region: CASSLRNQETQYF. In DNA form, the CDR3 reads TGTGCCAGCAGCTTACGGAACCAAGAGACCCAGTACTTC. The entire variable domain, with the rest obtained from reference TRBV5-6 and TRBJ2-5, is as follows: DAGVTQSPTHLIKTRGQQVTLRCSPKSGHDTVSWYQQALGQGPQFIFQYYEEEERQRGNFPDRFSGHQFPNYSSELNVNALLLGDSALYLCASSLRNQETQYFGPGTRLLVL.

The table lists this clonotype with a few counts. The CDR3 sequence: CASSQEGGQPQHF. The CDR3 DNA follows: TGTGCCAGCAGCCAAGAGGGGGGACAGCCCCAGCATTTT. The chain couples TRBV3-1 to TRBJ1-5; perhaps TRBD1 as D (5 bases). Germline lookup yields CDR1 LGHDT and CDR2 YNNKEL (reference sequence). The CDR3 has 13 amino acids. V gave up 0 bases and J gave up 7 bases, with 7 bases separating them.